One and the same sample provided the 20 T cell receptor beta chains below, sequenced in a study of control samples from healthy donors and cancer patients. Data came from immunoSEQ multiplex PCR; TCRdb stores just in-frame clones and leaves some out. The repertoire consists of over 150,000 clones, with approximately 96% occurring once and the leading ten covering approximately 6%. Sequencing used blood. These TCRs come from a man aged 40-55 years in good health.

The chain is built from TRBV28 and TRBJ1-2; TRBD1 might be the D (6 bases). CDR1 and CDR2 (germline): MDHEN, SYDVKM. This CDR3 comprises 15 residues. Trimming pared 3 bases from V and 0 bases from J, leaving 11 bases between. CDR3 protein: CASSLTGTSNYGYTF. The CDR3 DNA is TGTGCCAGCAGTTTGACAGGCACATCTAACTATGGCTACACCTTC.

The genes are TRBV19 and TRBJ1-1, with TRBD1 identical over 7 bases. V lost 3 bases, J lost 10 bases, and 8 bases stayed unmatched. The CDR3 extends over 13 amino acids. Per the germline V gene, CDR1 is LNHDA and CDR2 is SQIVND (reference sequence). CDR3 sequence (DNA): TGTGCCAGTAGTATCAGAACAGGGGAGGGAGCTTTCTTT. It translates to CASSIRTGEGAFF.

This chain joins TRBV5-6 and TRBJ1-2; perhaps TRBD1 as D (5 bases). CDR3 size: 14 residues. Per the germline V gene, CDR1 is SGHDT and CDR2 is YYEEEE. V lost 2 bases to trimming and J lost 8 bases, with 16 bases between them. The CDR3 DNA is TGTGCCAGCAGCTTAAGTCATGGGGGAATCGGCTACACCTTC. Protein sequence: CASSLSHGGIGYTF.

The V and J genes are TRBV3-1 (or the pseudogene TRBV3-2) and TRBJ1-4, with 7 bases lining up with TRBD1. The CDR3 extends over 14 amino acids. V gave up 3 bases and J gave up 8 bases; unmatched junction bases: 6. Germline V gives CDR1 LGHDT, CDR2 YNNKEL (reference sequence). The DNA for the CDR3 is TGTGCCAGCAGCCACTGGCAGGGGGACGAAAAACTGTTTTTT. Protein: CASSHWQGDEKLFF.

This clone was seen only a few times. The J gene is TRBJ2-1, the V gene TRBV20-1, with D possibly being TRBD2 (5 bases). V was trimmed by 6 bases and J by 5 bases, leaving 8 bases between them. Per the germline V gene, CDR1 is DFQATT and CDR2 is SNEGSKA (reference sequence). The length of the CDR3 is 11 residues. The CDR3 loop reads CSARADNEQFF. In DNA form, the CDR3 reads TGCAGTGCGCGGGCGGACAATGAGCAGTTCTTC.

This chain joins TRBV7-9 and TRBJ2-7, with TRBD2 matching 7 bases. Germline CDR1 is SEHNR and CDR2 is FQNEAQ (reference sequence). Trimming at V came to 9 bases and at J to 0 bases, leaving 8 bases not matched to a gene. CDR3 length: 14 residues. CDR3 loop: CASRRGGGSYEQYF. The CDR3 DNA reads TGTGCCAGTAGGCGGGGCGGGGGCTCCTACGAGCAGTACTTC.

The CDR3 bases are TGTGCCAGCAGCCAGGGACTCTACAATGAGCAGTTCTTC. Amino acid sequence: CASSQGLYNEQFF. This chain uses TRBV7-2 with TRBJ2-1, with D perhaps matching TRBD2 (6 bases). V was trimmed by 5 bases and J by 3 bases, leaving 8 bases between them. CDR3 length equals 13 residues. Germline values: CDR1 SGHTA, CDR2 FQGNSA.

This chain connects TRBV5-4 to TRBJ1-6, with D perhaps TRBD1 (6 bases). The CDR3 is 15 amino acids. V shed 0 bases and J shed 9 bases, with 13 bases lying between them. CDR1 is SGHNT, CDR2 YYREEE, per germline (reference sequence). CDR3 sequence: CASSLGTALRSPLHF. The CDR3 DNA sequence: TGTGCCAGCAGCTTGGGGACAGCTCTCCGTTCACCCCTCCACTTT. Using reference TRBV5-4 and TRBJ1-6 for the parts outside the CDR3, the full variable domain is ETGVTQSPTHLIKTRGQQVTLRCSSQSGHNTVSWYQQALGQGPQFIFQYYREEENGRGNFPPRFSGLQFPNYSSELNVNALELDDSALYLCASSLGTALRSPLHFGNGTRLTVT.

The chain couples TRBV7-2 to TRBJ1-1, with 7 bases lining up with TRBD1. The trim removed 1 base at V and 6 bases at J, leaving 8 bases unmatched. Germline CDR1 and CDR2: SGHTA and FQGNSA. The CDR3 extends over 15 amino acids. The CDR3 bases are TGTGCCAGCAGCTTAGAGGCAGGGGGGTTTCCTGAAGCTTTCTTT. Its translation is CASSLEAGGFPEAFF.

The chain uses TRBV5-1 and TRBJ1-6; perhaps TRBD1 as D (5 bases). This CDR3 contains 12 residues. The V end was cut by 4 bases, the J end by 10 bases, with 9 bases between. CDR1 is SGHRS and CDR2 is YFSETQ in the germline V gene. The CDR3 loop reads CASSPGGSPLHF. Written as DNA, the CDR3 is TGCGCCAGCAGCCCGGGGGGATCACCCCTCCACTTT.

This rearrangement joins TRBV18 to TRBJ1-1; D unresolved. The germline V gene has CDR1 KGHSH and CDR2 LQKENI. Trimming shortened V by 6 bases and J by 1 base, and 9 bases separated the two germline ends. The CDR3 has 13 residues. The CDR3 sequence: CASSNSGNTEAFF. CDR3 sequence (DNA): TGTGCCAGCTCTAATAGCGGGAACACTGAAGCTTTCTTT.

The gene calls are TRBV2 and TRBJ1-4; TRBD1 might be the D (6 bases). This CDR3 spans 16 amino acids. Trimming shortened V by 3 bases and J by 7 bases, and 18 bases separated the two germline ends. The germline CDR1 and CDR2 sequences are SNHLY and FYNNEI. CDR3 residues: CASSEPYRDIGEKLFF. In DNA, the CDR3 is TGTGCCAGCAGTGAGCCGTACAGGGACATTGGTGAAAAACTGTTTTTT.

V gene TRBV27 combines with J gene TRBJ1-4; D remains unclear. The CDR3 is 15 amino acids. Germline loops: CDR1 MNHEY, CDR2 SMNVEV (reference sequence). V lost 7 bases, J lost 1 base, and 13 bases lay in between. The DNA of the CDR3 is TGTGCCAGCAAGCGGCGGGAAGAAACTAATGAAAAACTGTTTTTT. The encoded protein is CASKRREETNEKLFF.

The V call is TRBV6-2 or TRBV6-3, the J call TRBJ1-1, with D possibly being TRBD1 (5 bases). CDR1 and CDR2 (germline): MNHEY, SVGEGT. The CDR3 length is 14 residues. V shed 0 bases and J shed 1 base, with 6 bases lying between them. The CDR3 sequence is CASSYSGGNTEAFF. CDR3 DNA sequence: TGTGCCAGCAGTTACTCCGGGGGGAACACTGAAGCTTTCTTT.

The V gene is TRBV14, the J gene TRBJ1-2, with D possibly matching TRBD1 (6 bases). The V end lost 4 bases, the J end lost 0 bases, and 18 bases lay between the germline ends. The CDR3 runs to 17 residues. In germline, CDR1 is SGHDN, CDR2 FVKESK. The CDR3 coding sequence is TGTGCCAGCAGCCTGTCCTTGGGGACAAATACTAACTATGGCTACACCTTC. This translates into CASSLSLGTNTNYGYTF.

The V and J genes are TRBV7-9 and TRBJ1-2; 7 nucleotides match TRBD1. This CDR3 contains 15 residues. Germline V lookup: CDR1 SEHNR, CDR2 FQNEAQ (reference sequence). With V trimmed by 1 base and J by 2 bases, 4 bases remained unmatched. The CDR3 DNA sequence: TGTGCCAGCAGCTTAGGGCCGGGACAGAACTATGGCTACACCTTC. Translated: CASSLGPGQNYGYTF.

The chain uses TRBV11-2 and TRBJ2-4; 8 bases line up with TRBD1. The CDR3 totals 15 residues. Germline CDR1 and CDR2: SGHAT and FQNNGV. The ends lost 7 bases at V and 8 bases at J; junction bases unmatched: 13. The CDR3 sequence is CASTKPPGGADIQYF. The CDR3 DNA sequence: TGTGCCAGCACCAAGCCTCCAGGGGGCGCAGACATTCAGTACTTC.

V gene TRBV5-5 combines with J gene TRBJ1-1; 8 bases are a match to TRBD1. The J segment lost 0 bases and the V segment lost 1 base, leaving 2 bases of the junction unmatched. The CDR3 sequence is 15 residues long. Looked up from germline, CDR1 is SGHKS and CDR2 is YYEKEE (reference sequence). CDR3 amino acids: CASSLTGGVNTEAFF. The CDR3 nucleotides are TGTGCCAGCAGCTTGACAGGGGGGGTGAACACTGAAGCTTTCTTT.

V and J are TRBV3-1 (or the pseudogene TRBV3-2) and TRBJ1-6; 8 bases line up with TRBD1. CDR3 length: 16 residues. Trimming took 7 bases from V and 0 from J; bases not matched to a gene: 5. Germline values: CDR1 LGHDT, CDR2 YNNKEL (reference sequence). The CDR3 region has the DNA TGTGCCAGCACCCAGGGGGCGAGCTCCTATAATTCACCCCTCCACTTT. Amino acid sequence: CASTQGASSYNSPLHF.

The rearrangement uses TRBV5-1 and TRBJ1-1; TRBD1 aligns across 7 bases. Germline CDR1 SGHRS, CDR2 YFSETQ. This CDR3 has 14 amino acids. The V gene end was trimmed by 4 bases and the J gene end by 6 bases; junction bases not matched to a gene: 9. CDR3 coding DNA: TGCGCCAGCAGCCGTACAGGGGAAGGGTCTGAAGCTTTCTTT. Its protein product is CASSRTGEGSEAFF. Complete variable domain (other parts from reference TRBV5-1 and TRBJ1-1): KAGVTQTPRYLIKTRGQQVTLSCSPISGHRSVSWYQQTPGQGLQFLFEYFSETQRNKGNFPGRFSGRQFSNSRSEMNVSTLELGDSALYLCASSRTGEGSEAFFGQGTRLTVV.